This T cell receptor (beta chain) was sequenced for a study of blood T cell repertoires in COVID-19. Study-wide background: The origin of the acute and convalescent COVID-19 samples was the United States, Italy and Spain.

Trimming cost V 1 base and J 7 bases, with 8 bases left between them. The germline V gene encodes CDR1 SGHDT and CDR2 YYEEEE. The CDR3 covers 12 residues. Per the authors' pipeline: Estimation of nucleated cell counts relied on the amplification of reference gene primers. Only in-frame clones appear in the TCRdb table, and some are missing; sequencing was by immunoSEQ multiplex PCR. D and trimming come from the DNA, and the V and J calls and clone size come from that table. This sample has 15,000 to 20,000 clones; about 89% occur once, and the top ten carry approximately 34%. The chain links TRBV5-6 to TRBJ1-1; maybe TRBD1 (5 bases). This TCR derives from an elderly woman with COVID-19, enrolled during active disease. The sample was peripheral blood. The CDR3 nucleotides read TGTGCCAGCAGCTTGTACAGGTTTGAAGCTTTCTTT. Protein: CASSLYRFEAFF.